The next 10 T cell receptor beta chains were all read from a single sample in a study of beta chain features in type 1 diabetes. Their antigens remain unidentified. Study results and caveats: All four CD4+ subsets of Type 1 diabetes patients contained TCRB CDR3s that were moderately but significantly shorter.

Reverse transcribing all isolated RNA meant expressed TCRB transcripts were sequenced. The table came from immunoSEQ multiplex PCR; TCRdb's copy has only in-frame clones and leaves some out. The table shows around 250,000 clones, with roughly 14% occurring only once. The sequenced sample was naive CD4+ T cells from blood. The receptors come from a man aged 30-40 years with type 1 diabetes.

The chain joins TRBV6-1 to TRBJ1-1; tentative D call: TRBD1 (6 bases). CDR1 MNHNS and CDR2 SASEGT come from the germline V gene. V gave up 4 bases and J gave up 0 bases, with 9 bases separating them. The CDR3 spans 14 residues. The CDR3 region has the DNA TGTGCCAGCAGTGGACAGGTCATGAACACTGAAGCTTTCTTT. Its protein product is CASSGQVMNTEAFF.

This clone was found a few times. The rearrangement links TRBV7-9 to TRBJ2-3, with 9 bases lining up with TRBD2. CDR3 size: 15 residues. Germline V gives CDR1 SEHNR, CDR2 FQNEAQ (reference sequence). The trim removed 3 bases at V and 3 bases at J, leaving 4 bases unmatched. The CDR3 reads CASSLEAGGTDTQYF. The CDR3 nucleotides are TGTGCCAGCAGCTTGGAAGCGGGGGGTACAGATACGCAGTATTTT.

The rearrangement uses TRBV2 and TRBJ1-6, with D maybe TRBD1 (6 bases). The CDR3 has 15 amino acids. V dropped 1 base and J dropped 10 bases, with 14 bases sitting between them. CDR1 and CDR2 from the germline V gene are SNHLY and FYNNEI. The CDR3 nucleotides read TGTGCCAGCAGTGAAGTAGGGGGGGTCGGCTCACCCCTCCACTTT. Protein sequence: CASSEVGGVGSPLHF.

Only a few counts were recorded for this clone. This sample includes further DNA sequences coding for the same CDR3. The CDR3 region has the DNA TGCGCCAGCAGCTTGGATCGGGGGTCCACCGGGGAGCTGTTTTTT. Translating it yields CASSLDRGSTGELFF. V is TRBV5-1 and J is TRBJ2-2; D might be TRBD2 (6 bases). Trimming took off 0 bases at V and 4 bases at J, with 10 bases between the two ends. The germline V gene has CDR1 SGHRS and CDR2 YFSETQ. This CDR3 is built from 15 residues.

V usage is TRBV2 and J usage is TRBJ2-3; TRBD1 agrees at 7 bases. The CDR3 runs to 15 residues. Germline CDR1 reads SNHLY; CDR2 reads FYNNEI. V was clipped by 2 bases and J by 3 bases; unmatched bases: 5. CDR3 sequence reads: CASSEQAGGTDTQYF. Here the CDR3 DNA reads TGTGCCAGCAGTGAACAGGCAGGGGGAACAGATACGCAGTATTTT.

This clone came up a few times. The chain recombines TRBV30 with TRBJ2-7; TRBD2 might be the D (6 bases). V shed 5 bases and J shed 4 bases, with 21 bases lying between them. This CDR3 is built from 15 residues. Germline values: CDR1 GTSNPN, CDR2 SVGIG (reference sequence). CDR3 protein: CAWGPGLIPPYEQYF. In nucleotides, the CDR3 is TGTGCCTGGGGACCGGGACTCATCCCTCCTTACGAGCAGTACTTC.

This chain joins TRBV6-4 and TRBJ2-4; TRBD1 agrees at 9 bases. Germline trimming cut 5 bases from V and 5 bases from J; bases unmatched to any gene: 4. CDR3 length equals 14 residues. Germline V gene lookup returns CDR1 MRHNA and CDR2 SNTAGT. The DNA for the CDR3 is TGTGCCAGCAGTACCGGGACAGGGCAAAACATTCAGTACTTC. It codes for CASSTGTGQNIQYF.

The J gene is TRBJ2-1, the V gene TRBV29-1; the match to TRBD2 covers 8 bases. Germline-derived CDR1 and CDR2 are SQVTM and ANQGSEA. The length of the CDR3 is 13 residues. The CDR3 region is CSALAGTHNEQFF. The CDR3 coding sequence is TGCAGTGCTTTAGCGGGAACCCACAATGAGCAGTTCTTC.

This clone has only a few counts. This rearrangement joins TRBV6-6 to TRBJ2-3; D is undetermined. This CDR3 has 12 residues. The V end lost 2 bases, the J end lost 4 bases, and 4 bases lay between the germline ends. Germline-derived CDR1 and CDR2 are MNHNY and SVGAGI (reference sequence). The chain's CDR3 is CASSYPADTQYF. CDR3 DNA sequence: TGTGCCAGCAGTTACCCAGCAGATACGCAGTATTTT.

The CDR3 sequence is CASSPLGDSQSSYEQYF. The CDR3 bases are TGTGCCAGCTCACCACTGGGAGACTCACAGAGCTCCTACGAGCAGTACTTC. The chain combines TRBV18 with TRBJ2-7; perhaps TRBD2 as D (5 bases). V dropped 1 base and J dropped 0 bases, with 16 bases sitting between them. Germline V gives CDR1 KGHSH, CDR2 LQKENI. The CDR3 is 17 amino acids.